This TCR beta chain was identified during a study of blood T cell repertoires in COVID-19. About the research overall: Samples taken during acute and convalescent COVID-19 were collected in the United States, Italy and Spain. From T cells, B-cell-depleted T cells, or PBMCs came the material, which was cDNA or gDNA.

Per the authors' pipeline: Amplification with reference gene primers provided the estimates of nucleated cell counts. Produced via immunoSEQ multiplex PCR; TCRdb's table is partial and in-frame only. V and J calls and clone size follow that table, whereas D and trimming were derived from the DNA. The profile shows roughly 350,000 clones, 85% of them singletons. Germline CDR1 is ENHRY and CDR2 is SYGVKD. CDR3 length: 13 residues. Germline trimming cut 10 bases from V and 2 bases from J; bases unmatched to any gene: 3. The chain employs TRBV10-3 and TRBJ2-5; 11 positions match TRBD2. The clonotype was recovered from a woman in her late teens or twenties with acute or convalescent COVID-19. Sequencing used peripheral blood. The CDR3 protein is CATRTSGQETQYF. DNA for the CDR3: TGTGCCACCCGGACTAGCGGGCAAGAGACCCAGTACTTC.